The 29 T cell receptor beta chains in this list originate from one sample, sequenced in a study of blood T cell repertoires in COVID-19. Clones were sequenced by immunoSEQ multiplex PCR, and TCRdb holds only the in-frame ones, with some missing. Among about 54,000 clones listed, around 81% were seen once. Source material: peripheral blood. The receptors stem from a woman aged 55-69 years with acute or convalescent COVID-19.

The rearrangement uses TRBV2 and TRBJ2-1; unclear D gene. This CDR3 is built from 13 residues. CDR1 is SNHLY and CDR2 is FYNNEI in the germline V gene. The V and J ends lost 11 bases and 2 bases respectively, with 13 bases between them. The CDR3 sequence is CAGRPLPYNEQFF. CDR3 sequence (DNA): TGTGCCGGGCGCCCCCTACCCTACAATGAGCAGTTCTTC.

The chain combines TRBV18 with TRBJ1-3; the D is unclear. The length of the CDR3 is 15 residues. The ends were cut back, 0 bases at V and 2 bases at J, with 8 bases in the middle. Germline loops: CDR1 KGHSH, CDR2 LQKENI. CDR3 nucleotides: TGTGCCAGCTCACCACCGCGCCAGGCTGGAAACACCATATATTTT. This translates into CASSPPRQAGNTIYF.

This clone has a handful of counts. This chain joins TRBV7-8 and TRBJ2-2, with unresolved D. Germline-derived CDR1 and CDR2 are SGHVS and FQNEAQ. The CDR3 sequence is 16 residues long. V was shortened by 0 bases and J by 4 bases, with 12 bases between the two germline ends. The CDR3 region is CASSLASHGGTGELFF. In DNA, the CDR3 is TGTGCCAGCAGCTTAGCTTCCCACGGCGGCACCGGGGAGCTGTTTTTT. The full variable domain, in which reference TRBV7-8 and TRBJ2-2 provide the parts outside the CDR3, is GAGVSQSPRYKVAKRGQDVALRCDPISGHVSLFWYQQALGQGPEFLTYFQNEAQLDKSGLPSDRFFAERPEGSVSTLKIQRTQQEDSAVYLCASSLASHGGTGELFFGEGSRLTVL.

This rearrangement joins TRBV5-1 to TRBJ2-1; 9 bases match TRBD2. Germline V gives CDR1 SGHRS, CDR2 YFSETQ. This CDR3 is built from 15 residues. Trimming cost V 4 bases and J 4 bases; bases outside gene matches: 6. CDR3 coding DNA: TGCGCCAGCAGCGTGACTAGCGGAGAGTACAATGAGCAGTTCTTC. Protein product: CASSVTSGEYNEQFF.

The chain carries TRBV4-2 and TRBJ2-2; D may be TRBD2 (5 bases). CDR1 is LGHNA and CDR2 is YNFKEQ in the germline V gene. Trimming shortened V by 1 base and J by 7 bases, and 19 bases separated the two germline ends. The CDR3 length is 17 residues. CDR3 DNA: TGTGCCAGCAGCCAAGGCGATAGCGCCCAAGGGAGCGGGGAGCTGTTTTTT. As protein: CASSQGDSAQGSGELFF.

This clone was observed a handful of times. The rearrangement joins TRBV25-1 to TRBJ1-4, with a tentative D call TRBD1 (5 bases). V gave up 4 bases and J gave up 5 bases, with 11 bases separating them. The CDR3 consists of 14 residues. Germline V lookup: CDR1 MGHDK, CDR2 SYGVNS. The CDR3 spells CASSVQRGNEKLFF. The CDR3 DNA follows: TGTGCCAGCAGTGTCCAACGGGGGAATGAAAAACTGTTTTTT.

The chain carries TRBV12-3 or TRBV12-4 and TRBJ1-1; 11 nucleotides match TRBD1. The junction had 3 bases not matched to a gene; V was cut back by 5 bases and J by 7 bases. The length of the CDR3 is 13 residues. The CDR3 DNA is TGTGCCAGCAGTAGGACAGGGGGCTATGAAGCTTTCTTT. Amino acid sequence: CASSRTGGYEAFF.

The rearrangement joins TRBV19 to TRBJ2-3, with 10 bases fitting TRBD2. V shed 2 bases, J shed 6 bases, and the junction held 8 bases outside the gene matches. The CDR3 consists of 16 residues. Per germline, CDR1 LNHDA and CDR2 SQIVND (reference sequence). The CDR3 DNA sequence: TGTGCCAGTAGTATACGACTAGCGGGTTTAGATGATACGCAGTATTTT. Encoded protein: CASSIRLAGLDDTQYF.

The V call is TRBV5-6, the J call TRBJ2-5; the match to TRBD2 covers 9 bases. The CDR3 runs 17 residues. Germline lookup yields CDR1 SGHDT and CDR2 YYEEEE. V was pared by 0 bases and J by 1 base, with 7 bases of the junction left unmatched. The CDR3 DNA reads as TGTGCCAGCAGCTTGGAAGGTAGCGGGAGAGCCCAAGAGACCCAGTACTTC. Amino acids: CASSLEGSGRAQETQYF.

This clone came up a few times. The DNA for the CDR3 is TGTGCCAGCAGATCCATAACAGGGTGGGAGACCCAGTACTTC. This codes for CASRSITGWETQYF. The chain combines TRBV3-1 (or the pseudogene TRBV3-2) with TRBJ2-5; TRBD1 might be the D (6 bases). The CDR3 runs 14 residues. Germline loops: CDR1 LGHDT, CDR2 YNNKEL (reference sequence). V was clipped by 6 bases and J by 5 bases, with 16 bases between them.

In its sample, this clone was seen a few times. The chain carries TRBV20-1 and TRBJ2-3, with no clear D. CDR1 is DFQATT, CDR2 SNEGSKA, per germline (reference sequence). Trimming took 3 bases from V and 4 from J, leaving 17 bases between them. The CDR3 has 15 residues. CDR3 loop: CSASTAPPLADTQYF. The CDR3 DNA reads TGCAGTGCTAGTACAGCCCCCCCGTTAGCAGATACGCAGTATTTT.

The chain links TRBV3-1 (or the pseudogene TRBV3-2) to TRBJ2-7; D is possibly TRBD2 (5 bases). The ends were cut back, 2 bases at V and 2 bases at J, with 13 bases in the middle. Per the germline V gene, CDR1 is LGHDT and CDR2 is YNNKEL (reference sequence). The CDR3 runs 15 residues. The CDR3 DNA reads TGTGCCAGCAGCCAAAGGGTAGCGACAACCTACGAGCAGTACTTC. Its protein product is CASSQRVATTYEQYF.

The rearrangement uses TRBV2 and TRBJ1-4; 8 bases are shared with TRBD1. The germline V gene has CDR1 SNHLY and CDR2 FYNNEI. The CDR3 consists of 14 residues. V lost 5 bases and J lost 8; bases outside the gene matches: 7. CDR3 nucleotide sequence: TGTGCCAGCAGTTCGACAGGGGCTGGGGAAAAACTGTTTTTT. Amino acid sequence: CASSSTGAGEKLFF.

In its sample, this clone was seen a few times. The rearrangement uses TRBV6-5 and TRBJ1-4; TRBD1 matches at 7 bases. This CDR3 is 14 amino acids long. Germline-derived CDR1 and CDR2 are MNHEY and SVGAGI. Unmatched junction bases numbered 6, after V lost 6 bases and J lost 5 bases. The CDR3 DNA follows: TGTGCCAGCAGGTCCGGGACAGTCAATGAAAAACTGTTTTTT. It encodes CASRSGTVNEKLFF.

The chain carries TRBV21-1 and TRBJ1-1; the listed D gene, TRBD1, was not tested against the DNA. TRBV21-1 is assigned pseudogene status. The CDR3 runs to 15 residues. The CDR3 loop is CASSKENRERPEAFF. The CDR3 DNA sequence: TGTGCCAGCAGCAAAGAAAACAGGGAGAGACCTGAAGCTTTCTTT.

V and J are TRBV30 and TRBJ1-4; D remains unclear. V lost 0 bases, J lost 0 bases, and 8 bases lay in between. Looked up from germline, CDR1 is GTSNPN and CDR2 is SVGIG (reference sequence). The CDR3 covers 15 residues. The CDR3 is CAWSVRRATNEKLFF. In DNA, the CDR3 is TGTGCCTGGAGTGTACGGAGGGCAACTAATGAAAAACTGTTTTTT.

V usage is TRBV10-1 and J usage is TRBJ2-1; weak D call: TRBD1 (6 bases). Germline lookup yields CDR1 WNHNN and CDR2 SYGVQD (reference sequence). V lost 3 bases to trimming and J lost 4 bases, with 16 bases between them. This CDR3 has 16 amino acids. The CDR3 here is CASSDLGQNIYNEQFF. In DNA form, the CDR3 reads TGCGCCAGCAGTGACCTCGGACAGAATATTTACAATGAGCAGTTCTTC.

The chain couples TRBV24-1 to TRBJ2-1, with 10 bases that match TRBD2. This CDR3 has 16 residues. With V trimmed by 0 bases and J by 8 bases, 6 bases remained unmatched. Germline V gene data show CDR1 as KGHDR and CDR2 as SFDVKD. The CDR3 here is CATSDLGSGRSDEQFF. The CDR3 DNA reads TGTGCCACCAGTGATTTGGGTAGCGGGAGGTCAGATGAGCAGTTCTTC.

The V and J genes are TRBV7-6 and TRBJ2-7, with 7 bases aligning to TRBD2. Per the germline V gene, CDR1 is SGHVS and CDR2 is FNYEAQ. After removal of 5 bases from V and 7 bases from J, the junction contained 11 bases not matched to a gene. The CDR3 loop spans 14 amino acids. The CDR3 reads CASSGSSGWREQYF. In nucleotides, the CDR3 is TGTGCCAGCAGCGGCTCTAGCGGATGGAGGGAGCAGTACTTC.

V gene TRBV27 combines with J gene TRBJ1-5; 8 nucleotides line up with TRBD1. The CDR3 loop spans 16 amino acids. Trimming cost V 5 bases and J 6 bases; bases outside gene matches: 12. The V gene's germline CDR1 is MNHEY and CDR2 SMNVEV (reference sequence). As DNA, the CDR3 is TGTGCCAGCAGTCTAGACCCAGGGGGCAGGGGTCAGCCCCAGCATTTT. Protein product: CASSLDPGGRGQPQHF.

V gene TRBV9 combines with J gene TRBJ1-3; D remains ambiguous. Germline loops: CDR1 SGDLS, CDR2 YYNGEE. The CDR3 sequence is 15 residues long. The V and J ends lost 4 bases and 0 bases respectively, with 11 bases between them. In DNA form, the CDR3 reads TGTGCCAGCAGCACCCGACGGGACTCTGGAAACACCATATATTTT. Encoded protein: CASSTRRDSGNTIYF.

V is TRBV6-5 and J is TRBJ1-3; TRBD1 matches at 12 bases. The CDR3 covers 15 residues. V dropped 10 bases and J dropped 3; count of bases not matched to a gene: 7. Germline CDR1 MNHEY, CDR2 SVGAGI. The CDR3 DNA is TGTGCCACTGGGACAGGGGGCGCAGGTGGAAACACCATATATTTT. Its translation: CATGTGGAGGNTIYF.

Here the CDR3 reads CASSAPDSGYTF. Here the CDR3 DNA reads TGTGCCAGCTCAGCCCCTGACAGTGGCTACACCTTC. V gene TRBV18 combines with J gene TRBJ1-2, with a tentative D call TRBD1 (5 bases). This CDR3 contains 12 residues. V was pared by 5 bases and J by 7 bases, with 11 bases between. In germline, CDR1 is KGHSH, CDR2 LQKENI.

This clone was counted a single time. The J gene is TRBJ2-7, the V gene TRBV30, with 12 nucleotides matching TRBD2. The CDR3 runs to 15 residues. Germline CDR1 and CDR2: GTSNPN and SVGIG (reference sequence). The J segment lost 2 bases and the V segment lost 5 bases, leaving 7 bases of the junction unmatched. CDR3 region: CAWGSTSGGTYEQYF. CDR3 nucleotide sequence: TGTGCCTGGGGTTCTACTAGCGGGGGGACCTACGAGCAGTACTTC.

The chain couples TRBV6-5 to TRBJ1-4, with TRBD1 matching 10 bases. The CDR3 is 15 amino acids. Unmatched junction bases numbered 6, after V lost 5 bases and J lost 6 bases. The germline CDR1 and CDR2 sequences are MNHEY and SVGAGI. This CDR3 reads CASSPTGGRHEKLFF. CDR3 bases: TGTGCCAGCAGTCCGACAGGGGGCCGTCATGAAAAACTGTTTTTT.

This clone appeared a single time. The genes are TRBV3-1 (or the pseudogene TRBV3-2) and TRBJ2-1; 8 bases map to TRBD1. J was trimmed by 9 bases and V by 4 bases; bases with no gene match: 5. The CDR3 is made up of 13 amino acids. The V gene's germline CDR1 is LGHDT and CDR2 YNNKEL (reference sequence). CDR3 sequence: CASSPQGVGEQFF. CDR3 nucleotides: TGTGCCAGCAGCCCACAGGGGGTCGGTGAGCAGTTCTTC.

The rearrangement uses TRBV12-5 and TRBJ2-3, with D unresolved. The CDR3 totals 12 residues. Trimming took 5 bases from V and 4 from J, leaving 7 bases between them. Germline V gene sequence: CDR1 LGHNT, CDR2 FRNRAP. The CDR3 bases are TGTGCTAGTGGTAGCTCCGCAGATACGCAGTATTTT. Its translation: CASGSSADTQYF.

This chain links TRBV19 with TRBJ1-1; D is undetermined. The CDR3 length is 14 residues. Germline CDR1 reads LNHDA; CDR2 reads SQIVND (reference sequence). The V and J ends lost 1 base and 0 bases respectively, with 6 bases between them. CDR3 sequence reads: CASSIAHLNTEAFF. In DNA form, the CDR3 reads TGTGCCAGTAGTATAGCACACCTGAACACTGAAGCTTTCTTT. Together with reference TRBV19 and TRBJ1-1, the CDR3 gives the full variable domain: DGGITQSPKYLFRKEGQNVTLSCEQNLNHDAMYWYRQDPGQGLRLIYYSQIVNDFQKGDIAEGYSVSREKKESFPLTVTSAQKNPTAFYLCASSIAHLNTEAFFGQGTRLTVV.

The chain carries TRBV3-1 (or the pseudogene TRBV3-2) and TRBJ2-3; 7 positions match TRBD1. Germline V gene data show CDR1 as LGHDT and CDR2 as YNNKEL (reference sequence). V gave up 6 bases and J gave up 0 bases; unmatched junction bases: 6. The CDR3 is 15 residues long. The CDR3 protein is CASSPGTASTDTQYF. CDR3 DNA sequence: TGTGCCAGCAGTCCCGGGACAGCGAGCACAGATACGCAGTATTTT.